This is a list of T cell receptor beta chains from one sample in a study of response to subunit inactivated influenza vaccine. TCRdb independently ran MiXCR on the RT-PCR reads; one entry per CDR3 protein. The repertoire holds 650,000 or so distinct CDR3 sequences, with around 15% as singletons. The source material was PBMCs from blood, sampled less than 15 days before vaccination. Receptors were obtained from a man aged 45-60 years who received an inactivated influenza vaccine. Each CDR3 is given with its conserved first and last residue.

v_gene | CDR3aa
TRBV20-1 | CSASAGFRGYYEQYF
TRBV5-1 | CASSLEGGRGSNEQFF
TRBV3-1 | CASSQETEQYF
TRBV2 | CASSVRQGVAGELFF
TRBV14 | CASSRRLLGAGDTQYF
TRBV12-3/TRBV12-4 | CASSIRGYDQPQHF
TRBV6-1 | CASSRTRDNEQFF
TRBV7-9 | CASSLVRLFSGYTF
TRBV7-9 | CASSYGTGEWGEQYF
TRBV5-1 | CASSLGLAGGPDTQYF
TRBV5-1 | CASSPSGAPPGAFF
TRBV12-3/TRBV12-4 | CASRPGLAGDYEQYF
TRBV28 | CASSPLRGQPQHF
TRBV20-1 | CSARDLIGEQYF
TRBV5-5 | CASSLRLESGETQYF
TRBV6-1 | CASSVTGAGIYGYTF
TRBV5-8 | CASSLVNVRGRTDTQYF
TRBV4-1 | CASSQVPGPPPGEKLFF
TRBV5-4 | CASKPQQSYEQYF
TRBV29-1 | CSVAGNSYEQYF
TRBV14 | CASSRGTGHNSPLHF
TRBV7-2 | CASSLYYGSGNTIYF